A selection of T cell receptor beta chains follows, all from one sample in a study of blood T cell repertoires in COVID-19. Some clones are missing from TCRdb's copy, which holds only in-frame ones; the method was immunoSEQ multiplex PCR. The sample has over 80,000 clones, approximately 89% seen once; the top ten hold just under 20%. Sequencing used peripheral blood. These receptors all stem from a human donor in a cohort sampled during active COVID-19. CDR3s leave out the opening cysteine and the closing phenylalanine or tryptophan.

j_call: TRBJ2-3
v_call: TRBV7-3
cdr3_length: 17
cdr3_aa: ASSFLPPRGGRATDTQY

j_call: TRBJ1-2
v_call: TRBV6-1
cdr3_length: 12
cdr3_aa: ASSEGGRVYGYT

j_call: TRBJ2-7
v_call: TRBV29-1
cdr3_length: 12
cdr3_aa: SVEPGTGAREQY

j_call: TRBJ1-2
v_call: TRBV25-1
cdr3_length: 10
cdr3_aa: ASRQTNYGYT

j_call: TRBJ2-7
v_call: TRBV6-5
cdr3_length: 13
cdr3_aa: ASSRRQGARYEQY

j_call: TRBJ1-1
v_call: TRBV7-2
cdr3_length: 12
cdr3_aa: ASSLYRVNTEAF

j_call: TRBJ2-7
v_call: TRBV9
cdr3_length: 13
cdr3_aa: ASSVSTGEVYEQY

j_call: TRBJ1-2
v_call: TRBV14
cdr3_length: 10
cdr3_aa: ASSQGESGYT

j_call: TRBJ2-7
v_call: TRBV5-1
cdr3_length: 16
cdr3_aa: ASSSGLAGEPRSYEQY

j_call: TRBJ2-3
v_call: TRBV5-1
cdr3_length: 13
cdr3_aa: ASSLDRISTDTQY

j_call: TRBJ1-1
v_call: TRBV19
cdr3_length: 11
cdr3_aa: ASSMAGFTEAF

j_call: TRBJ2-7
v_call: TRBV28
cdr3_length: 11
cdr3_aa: ASTSGTFGEQY

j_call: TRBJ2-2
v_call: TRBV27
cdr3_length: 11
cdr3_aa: ASSLLDRLELF

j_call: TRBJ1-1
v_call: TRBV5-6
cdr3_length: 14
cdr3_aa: ASSLLGGPRNTEAF

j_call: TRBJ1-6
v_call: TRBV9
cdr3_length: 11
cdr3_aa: ASSSLTGSPLH

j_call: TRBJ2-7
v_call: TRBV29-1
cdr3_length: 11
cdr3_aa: SVLTDSAYEQY

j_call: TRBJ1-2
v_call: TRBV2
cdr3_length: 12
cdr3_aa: ASRSDATNYGYT

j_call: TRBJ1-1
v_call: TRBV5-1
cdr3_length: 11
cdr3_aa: ASSPRMNTEAF

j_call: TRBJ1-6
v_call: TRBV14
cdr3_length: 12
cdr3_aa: ASSQRVYNSPLH

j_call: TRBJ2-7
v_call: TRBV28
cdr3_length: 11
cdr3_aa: ASSWQGTHEQY

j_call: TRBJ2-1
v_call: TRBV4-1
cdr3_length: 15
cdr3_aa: ASSHGRGTSGSVEQF

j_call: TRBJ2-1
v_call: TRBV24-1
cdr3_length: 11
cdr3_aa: ATSVDRGNEQF

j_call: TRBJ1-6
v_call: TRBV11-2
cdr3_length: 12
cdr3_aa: ASSRGHGNSPLH

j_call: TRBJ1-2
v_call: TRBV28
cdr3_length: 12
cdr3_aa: ASSNGQGPYGYT

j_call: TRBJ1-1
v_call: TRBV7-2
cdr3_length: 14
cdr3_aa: ASNNRDRGVNTEAF

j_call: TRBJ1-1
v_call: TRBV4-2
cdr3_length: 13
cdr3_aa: ASSLVGAGVTEAF

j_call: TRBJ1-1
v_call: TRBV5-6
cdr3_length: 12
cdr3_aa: ASSSLRGQTEAF

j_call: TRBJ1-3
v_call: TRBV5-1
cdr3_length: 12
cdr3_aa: ASSFGSEGNTIY

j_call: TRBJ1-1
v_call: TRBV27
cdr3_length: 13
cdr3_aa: ASSYQAPRRTEAF

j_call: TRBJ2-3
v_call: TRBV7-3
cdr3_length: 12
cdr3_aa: ASSLGGGADTQY

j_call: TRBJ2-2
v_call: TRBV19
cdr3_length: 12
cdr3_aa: ASSTTSGSGELF

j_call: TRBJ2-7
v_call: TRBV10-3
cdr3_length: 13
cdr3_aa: AISGPSSGLYEQY

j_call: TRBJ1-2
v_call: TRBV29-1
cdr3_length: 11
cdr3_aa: SAAGSTEFGYT

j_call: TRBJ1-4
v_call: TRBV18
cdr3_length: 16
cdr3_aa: ASSRAGTGGRRGEKLF

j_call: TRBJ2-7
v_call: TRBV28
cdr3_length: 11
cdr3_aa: ASSFAGTYEQY

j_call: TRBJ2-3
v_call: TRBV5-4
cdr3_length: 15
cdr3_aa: ASSTKTSGIVPDTQY

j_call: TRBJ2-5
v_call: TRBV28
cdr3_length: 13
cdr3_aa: ASSLPGQGRETQY

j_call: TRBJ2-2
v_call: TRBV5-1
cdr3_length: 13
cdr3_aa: ASSRGSSNTGELF

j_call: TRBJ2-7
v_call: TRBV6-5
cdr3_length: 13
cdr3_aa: ASSSLGTGYYEQY

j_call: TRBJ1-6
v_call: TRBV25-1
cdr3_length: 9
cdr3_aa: ASGGMGPLH

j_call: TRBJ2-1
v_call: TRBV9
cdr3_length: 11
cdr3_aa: ASSTTSFGEQF

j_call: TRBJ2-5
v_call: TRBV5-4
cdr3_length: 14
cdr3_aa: ASSSYYVAGVETQY

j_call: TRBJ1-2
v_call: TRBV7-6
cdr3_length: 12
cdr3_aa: ASSLDQGAVGYT

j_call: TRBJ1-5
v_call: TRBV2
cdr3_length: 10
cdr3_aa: ASNLLDQPQH

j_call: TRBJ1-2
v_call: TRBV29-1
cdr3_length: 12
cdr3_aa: SVASPGESKGST

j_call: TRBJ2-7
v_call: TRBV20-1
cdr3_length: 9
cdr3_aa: SARADYEQY

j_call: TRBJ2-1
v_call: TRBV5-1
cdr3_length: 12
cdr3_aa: ASSLSSGRHEQF

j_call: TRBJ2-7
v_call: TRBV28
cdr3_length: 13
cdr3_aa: ASSVPGLAVFEQY

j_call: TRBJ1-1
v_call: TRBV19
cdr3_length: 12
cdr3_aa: ASIPRALNTEAF

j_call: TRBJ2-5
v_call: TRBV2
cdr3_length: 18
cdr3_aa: ASREPVAGGWVVWKETQY

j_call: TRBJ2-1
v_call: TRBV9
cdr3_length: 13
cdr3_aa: ASSVGQGSYNEQF

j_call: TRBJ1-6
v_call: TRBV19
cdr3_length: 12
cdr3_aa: ASSMDIRNSPLH

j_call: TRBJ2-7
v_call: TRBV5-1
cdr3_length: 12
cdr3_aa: ASSFGREAYEQY

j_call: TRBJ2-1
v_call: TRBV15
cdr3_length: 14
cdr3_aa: ATSPDWRKSYNEQF

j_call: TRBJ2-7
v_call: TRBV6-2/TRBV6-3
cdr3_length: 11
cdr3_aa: ASSSGLAHEQY

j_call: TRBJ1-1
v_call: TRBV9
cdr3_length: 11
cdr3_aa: ASSVAGNTEAF

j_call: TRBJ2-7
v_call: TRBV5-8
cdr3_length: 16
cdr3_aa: ASSLARSSGGDSYEQY

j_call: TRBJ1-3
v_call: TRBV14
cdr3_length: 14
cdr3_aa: ASSQDGGDSGNTIY